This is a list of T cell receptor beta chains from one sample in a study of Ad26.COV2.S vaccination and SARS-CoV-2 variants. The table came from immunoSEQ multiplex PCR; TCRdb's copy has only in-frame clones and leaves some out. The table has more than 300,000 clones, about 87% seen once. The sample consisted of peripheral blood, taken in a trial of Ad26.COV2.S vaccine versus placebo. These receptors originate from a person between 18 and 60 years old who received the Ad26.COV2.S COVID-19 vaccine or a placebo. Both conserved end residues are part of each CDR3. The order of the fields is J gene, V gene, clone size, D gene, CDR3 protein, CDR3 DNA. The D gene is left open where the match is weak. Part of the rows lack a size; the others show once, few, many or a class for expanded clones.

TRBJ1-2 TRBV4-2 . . CASTLAQGADSNYGYTF TGTGCCAGCACACTGGCACAGGGCGCTGATTCTAACTATGGCTACACCTTC
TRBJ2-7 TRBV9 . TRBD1 CASSVENRDRNEQYF TGTGCCAGCAGCGTAGAGAACCGGGACAGAAACGAGCAGTACTTC
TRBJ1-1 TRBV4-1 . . CASSPHGGNTEAFF TGCGCCAGCAGCCCTCACGGGGGGAACACTGAAGCTTTCTTT
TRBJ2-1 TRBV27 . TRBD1 CASSFTAPRQGNEQFF TGTGCCAGCAGTTTTACCGCCCCTCGACAGGGCAATGAGCAGTTCTTC
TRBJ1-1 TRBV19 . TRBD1 CASSVTGGKTEAFF TGTGCCAGTAGTGTGACAGGGGGCAAAACTGAAGCTTTCTTT
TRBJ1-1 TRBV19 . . CASSLGQANTEAFF TGTGCCAGTAGTCTGGGGCAGGCGAACACTGAAGCTTTCTTT
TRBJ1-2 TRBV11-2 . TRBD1 CASSSGTGDYGYTF TGTGCCAGCAGCTCCGGGACAGGGGATTATGGCTACACCTTC
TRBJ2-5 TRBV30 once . CAWSPGETQYF TGTGCCTGGAGTCCCGGAGAGACCCAGTACTTC
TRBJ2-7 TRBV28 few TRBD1 CASSLSTGGVSEQYF TGTGCCAGCAGTTTAAGCACAGGGGGTGTATCCGAGCAGTACTTC
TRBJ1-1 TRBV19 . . CASSIGQGSTEAFF TGTGCCAGTAGTATTGGGCAGGGGAGTACTGAAGCTTTCTTT
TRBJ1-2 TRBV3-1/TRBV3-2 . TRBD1 CASSQVVGTGDGYTF TGTGCCAGCAGCCAAGTAGTAGGGACAGGGGATGGCTACACCTTC
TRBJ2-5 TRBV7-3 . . CASSLSTSWDPQYF TGTGCCAGCAGCTTAAGTACTAGTTGGGATCCCCAGTACTTC
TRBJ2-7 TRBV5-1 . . CASSLETQARREQYF TGCGCCAGCAGCTTGGAGACCCAGGCCCGTAGGGAGCAGTACTTC
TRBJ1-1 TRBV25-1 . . CASRIGGGLLNTEAFF TGTGCCAGCAGGATCGGTGGGGGACTACTGAACACTGAAGCTTTCTTT
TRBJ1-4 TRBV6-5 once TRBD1 CASSQLNRGGEKLFF TGTGCCAGCAGCCAACTAAACAGGGGTGGTGAAAAACTGTTTTTT
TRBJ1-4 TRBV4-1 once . CASSQELGVTNEKLFF TGCGCCAGCAGCCAAGAGTTGGGGGTAACTAATGAAAAACTGTTTTTT
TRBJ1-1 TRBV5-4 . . CASSAGNTEAFF TGTGCCAGCAGCGCAGGGAACACTGAAGCTTTCTTT
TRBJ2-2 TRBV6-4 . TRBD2 CASSDSSLAGRAGELFF TGTGCCAGCAGTGACTCGTCTCTAGCGGGAAGGGCCGGGGAGCTGTTTTTT
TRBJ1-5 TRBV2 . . CASKGYGDKNQPQHF TGTGCCAGCAAGGGCTACGGGGACAAAAATCAGCCCCAGCATTTT
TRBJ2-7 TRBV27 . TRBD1 CASSLGQGGYEQYF TGTGCCAGCAGTCTAGGACAGGGCGGCTACGAGCAGTACTTC
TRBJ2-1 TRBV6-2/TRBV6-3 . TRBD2 CASSLLRLAGGHEQFF TGTGCCAGCAGTCTCCTGAGACTAGCGGGAGGGCATGAGCAGTTCTTC
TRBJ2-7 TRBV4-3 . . CASSLEQGPYEQYF TGCGCCAGCAGTTTGGAGCAGGGGCCCTACGAGCAGTACTTC
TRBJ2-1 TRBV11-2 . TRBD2 CASSEEGTSGLYNEQFF TGTGCCAGCAGCGAAGAAGGGACTAGCGGGTTATACAATGAGCAGTTCTTC
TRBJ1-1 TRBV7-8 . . CASSSWGEVNTEAFF TGTGCCAGCAGCTCCTGGGGGGAAGTGAACACTGAAGCTTTCTTT
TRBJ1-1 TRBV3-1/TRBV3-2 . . CASSQVAGNTEAFF TGTGCCAGCAGCCAAGTCGCGGGGAACACTGAAGCTTTCTTT
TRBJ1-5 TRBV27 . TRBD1 CASSRSPGQYNQPQHF TGTGCCAGCAGTAGGTCCCCGGGACAGTACAATCAGCCCCAGCATTTT
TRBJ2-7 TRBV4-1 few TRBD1 CASSQDRDRRNEQYF TGCGCCAGCAGCCAAGACAGGGACAGACGAAACGAGCAGTACTTC
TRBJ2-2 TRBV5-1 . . CASGLEGTGELFF TGCGCCAGCGGCCTGGAGGGCACCGGGGAGCTGTTTTTT
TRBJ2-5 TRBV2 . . CATGANLRETQYF TGTGCCACGGGGGCCAACCTGCGGGAGACCCAGTACTTC
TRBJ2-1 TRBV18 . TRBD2 CASSPRGAGTYNEQFF TGTGCCAGCTCACCACGGGGAGCGGGAACGTACAATGAGCAGTTCTTC
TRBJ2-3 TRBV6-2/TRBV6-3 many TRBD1 CASSQSPGTGADTQYF TGTGCCAGCAGTCAATCCCCGGGGACAGGGGCGGATACGCAGTATTTT
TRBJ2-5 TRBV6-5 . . CASSPGWNQETQYF TGTGCCAGCAGTCCCGGGTGGAACCAAGAGACCCAGTACTTC
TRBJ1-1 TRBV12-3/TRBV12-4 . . CASDRKRDTEAFF TGTGCCAGCGATAGGAAAAGGGACACTGAAGCTTTCTTT
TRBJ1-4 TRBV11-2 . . CASSLGGTGDEKLFF TGTGCCAGCAGCTTAGGCGGGACGGGAGATGAAAAACTGTTTTTT
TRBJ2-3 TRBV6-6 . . CASSRGTITDTQYF TGTGCCAGCAGCCGCGGGACCATCACAGATACGCAGTATTTT
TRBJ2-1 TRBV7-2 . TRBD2 CASSTSSGRAWNEQFF TGTGCCAGCAGCACTTCTAGCGGGAGGGCCTGGAATGAGCAGTTCTTC
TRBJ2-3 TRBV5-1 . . CASTVTGSYTDTQYF TGCGCCAGCACCGTGACAGGTTCCTACACAGATACGCAGTATTTT
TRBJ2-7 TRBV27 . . CASSLSGTDSYEQYF TGTGCCAGCAGTTTATCTGGGACTGACTCCTACGAGCAGTACTTC
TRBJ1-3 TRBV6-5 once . CATQRGLSSGNTIYF TGTGCCACCCAACGGGGGCTTAGCTCTGGAAACACCATATATTTT
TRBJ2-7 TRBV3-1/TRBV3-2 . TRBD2 CASSQEGGLAGVYEQYF TGTGCCAGCAGCCAAGAAGGCGGGCTAGCGGGGGTCTACGAGCAGTACTTC
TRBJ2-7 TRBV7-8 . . CASSLDRSYEQYF TGTGCCAGCAGCTTAGACAGATCCTACGAGCAGTACTTC
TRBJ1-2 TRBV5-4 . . CASTGSLNYGYTF TGTGCCAGCACTGGGAGTCTTAACTATGGCTACACCTTC
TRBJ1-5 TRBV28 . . CASSKVGGGRNQPQHF TGTGCCAGCAGCAAAGTGGGGGGTGGGCGCAATCAGCCCCAGCATTTT
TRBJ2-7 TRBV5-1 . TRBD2 CAITSGNEQYF TGCGCCATCACTAGCGGGAACGAGCAGTACTTC
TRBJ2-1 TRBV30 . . CAWRQGSSYNEQFF TGTGCCTGGAGACAGGGAAGCTCCTACAATGAGCAGTTCTTC
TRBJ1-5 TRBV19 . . CASSELAGELRQPQHF TGTGCCAGTAGTGAGCTTGCAGGGGAATTAAGGCAGCCCCAGCATTTT
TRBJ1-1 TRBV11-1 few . CASSFFSIEGAFF TGTGCCAGCAGCTTTTTCTCGATAGAGGGAGCTTTCTTT
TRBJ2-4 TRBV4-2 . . CASSQATSRGPGNIQYF TGTGCCAGCAGCCAAGCCACTTCCAGGGGCCCAGGAAACATTCAGTACTTC
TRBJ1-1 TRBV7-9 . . CASSLGVGPEAFF TGTGCCAGCAGCTTAGGCGTCGGCCCTGAAGCTTTCTTT
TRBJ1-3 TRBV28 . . CASSSSKLLPHLSTGNTIYF TGTGCCAGCAGTTCCTCAAAATTATTACCCCACCTTAGTACTGGAAACACCATATATTTT
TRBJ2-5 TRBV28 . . CASSFGWEGVQETQYF TGTGCCAGCAGTTTTGGTTGGGAAGGGGTACAAGAGACCCAGTACTTC